This paragraph covers one T cell receptor beta chain sequence. What this receptor recognizes is not known. No base quality information exists; no much larger clone differs at one position. The record originates from a study of sequential checkpoint blockade in melanoma (dated by TCRdb to the late 2010s). For context, the study as a whole: Patients were assigned by 1:1 randomization to either first-line nivolumab followed by ipilimumab (arm A) or ipilimumab followed by nivolumab (arm B). Maintenance nivolumab was given following each of the two trial sequences. Broader findings and caveats from the paper: The response-prediction model combining TCR metrics and mutation burden needs validation in larger, independent patient cohorts.

V has 2 bases trimmed and J has 4 bases trimmed; junction bases matching no gene number 6. In the germline V gene, CDR1 corresponds to SGHDT and CDR2 to YYEEEE. From its cysteine to its phenylalanine, the CDR3 spans 15 amino acids. The sequence is cut down to CDR3 DNA, 45 bases in frame from base 1. Per the publication, the treatment or condition label means: randomized to nivolumab then ipilimumab (arm A) or the reverse (arm B). No trial patient had received prior DNA-damaging chemotherapy. On a FACS Aria II flow cytometer, live CD3+CD8+ cells that were negative for CD19 and CD56 were sorted from thawed PBMCs. The samples were obtained from melanoma patients enrolled in CheckMate 064, an open-label, randomized phase II trial testing sequential checkpoint blockade. Peripheral blood mononuclear cells were obtained through leukapheresis, purified using Ficoll-Paque, and frozen in human serum containing approximately 10% DMSO. Immediately after sorting, the purity of the sorted blood CD3+CD8+ cells was confirmed to be >98%, and DNA was then extracted.

TCRbeta CDR3 regions were immunosequenced from genomic DNA with the immunoSEQ Assay. Before high-throughput sequencing, genomic DNA was amplified using bias-controlled multiplex PCR. The source study handled its data this way. To quantify the absolute abundance of each unique TCRbeta CDR3 region, the sequences were collapsed and filtered. Clonality, defined as 1 minus Pielou's evenness, was calculated using productive rearrangements only. Clones with significantly greater frequencies in on-treatment versus baseline samples were identified using a previously published method. Drawn from immuneACCESS, this table holds only the in-frame rearrangements with V and J called that TCRdb kept. Clones are partly lost; checked studies trace under half to an unresolved V gene and leave the rest unexplained. The V and J calls and clone size come from that table; D and trimming were worked out from the DNA. Recorded for this sample are tens of thousands of clones; roughly nine tenths of them occurred a single time. The top ten clonotypes cover 12% to 15% of the sample.

Sequences were derived from CD8+ T cells sorted from blood (inferred from file names), sampled from a patient given nivolumab and ipilimumab in sequence. This sequence was found in a human donor with melanoma. This receptor chain uses TRBV5-6 and TRBJ2-7, and 10 junction bases match TRBD2. The DNA is as follows: TGTGCCAGCAGCTTCCATTCTAGCGGGAGTTACGAGCAGTACTTC. Translated, it reads CASSFHSSGSYEQYF.